The clone carrying this T cell receptor beta chain was seen more than once but under ten times. Its antigen is currently unknown. The study reverse transcribed the entire isolated RNA, so it sequenced expressed TCRB transcripts. This table comes from immunoSEQ multiplex PCR, and its TCRdb copy is limited to in-frame clones, with some not included. The table has 150,000 to 190,000 clones, approximately 8.1% seen once. The entry originates in a study of beta chain features in type 1 diabetes. About the study: Across every sample, some 110 million sorted cells were examined in total.

V gave up 2 bases and J gave up 3 bases, with 5 bases separating them. The CDR3 has 12 amino acids. Germline CDR1 SGHRS, CDR2 YFSETQ. Findings and caveats of the study: VDJ junctions sequenced from type 1 diabetes patients showed fewer insertions and more deletions.

The sequence was obtained from a man between 18 and 29 years old in good health. The specimen sequenced was central memory CD4+ T cells from blood. The chain carries TRBV5-1 and TRBJ2-5, with D unclear. As DNA, the CDR3 is TGCGCCAGCAGCTTCACGGAAGAGACCCAGTACTTC. It yields the protein CASSFTEETQYF.